The subject of this entry is one T cell receptor (beta chain). The source of the sample is a study of blood T cell repertoires in COVID-19. At the level of the study: From the United States, Italy and Spain came samples of acute and convalescent COVID-19.

The CDR3 consists of 11 residues. Per germline, CDR1 GTSNPN and CDR2 SVGIG (reference sequence). Trimming took 3 bases from V and 8 from J, leaving 10 bases between them. This table comes from immunoSEQ multiplex PCR, and its TCRdb copy is limited to in-frame clones, with some not included. The data show 400,000 to 550,000 clones, with 85% to 90% seen just once and roughly 4% held by the top ten. This chain joins TRBV30 and TRBJ1-1, with D possibly being TRBD1 (6 bases). This receptor was identified in a woman under 40 with acute or convalescent COVID-19. What was sequenced was peripheral blood. The CDR3 DNA reads as TGTGCCTGGAGGGGGGCAGAAGAAGCTTTCTTT. Encoded protein: CAWRGAEEAFF.